This T cell receptor (beta chain) came from a study of shared clonotypes between healthy human individuals. The data were produced by immunoSEQ multiplex PCR, yet TCRdb's version contains in-frame clones alone and is incomplete. The sample consists of roughly 1 million clones, more than 60% of them appearing once. This receptor was obtained from a man between 18 and 29 years old in good health. The sample consisted of memory CD4+ T cells sorted from blood. Subset here: CD45RA-negative fraction.

Written as DNA, the CDR3 is TGTGCCTGGAGCAGGCCGATGGGCTACAATGAGCAGTTCTTC. Protein: CAWSRPMGYNEQFF. The chain is built from TRBV30 and TRBJ2-1; D is unclear. The germline V gene has CDR1 GTSNPN and CDR2 SVGIG (reference sequence). V was pared by 3 bases and J by 3 bases, with 12 bases between. The CDR3 runs 14 residues.